This TCR beta chain was captured in a study of somatic mutations in cytotoxic T cells in rheumatoid arthritis. Study observations and caveats: In about an eighth of the roughly 60 patients, the largest CD8+ clone exceeded 20% of CD8+ cells. With age, CD8+ clonality increased in rheumatoid arthritis patients, whereas no such increase appeared in healthy controls.

Isolating CD4+ and CD8+ cells involved positive magnetic bead selection on an AutoMACS. Their purity was then checked by flow cytometry. As concerns this clone: Its antigen is unidentified.

Germline-derived CDR1 and CDR2 are MNHNS and SASEGT. V was clipped by 7 bases and J by 3 bases; unmatched bases: 7. The CDR3 length is 14 residues. In the source study's methods: Matching between patient CD8+ clones larger than 1% and published virus-specific TCRB sequences was rare. Assay: immunoSEQ multiplex PCR; the TCRdb copy retains only in-frame clones and omits some. V, J and clone size are those of that table, while D and trimming were read from the DNA. The data contain about 4,300 clones, just under 80% of them singletons. The specimen was CD8+ T cells sorted from blood. The chain couples TRBV6-1 to TRBJ2-3; 7 bases are shared with TRBD1. The TCR was taken from a woman aged 60-75 years with rheumatoid arthritis. This CDR3 is CASTPGQETDTQYF. CDR3 coding DNA: TGTGCCAGCACTCCAGGACAGGAAACAGATACGCAGTATTTT.